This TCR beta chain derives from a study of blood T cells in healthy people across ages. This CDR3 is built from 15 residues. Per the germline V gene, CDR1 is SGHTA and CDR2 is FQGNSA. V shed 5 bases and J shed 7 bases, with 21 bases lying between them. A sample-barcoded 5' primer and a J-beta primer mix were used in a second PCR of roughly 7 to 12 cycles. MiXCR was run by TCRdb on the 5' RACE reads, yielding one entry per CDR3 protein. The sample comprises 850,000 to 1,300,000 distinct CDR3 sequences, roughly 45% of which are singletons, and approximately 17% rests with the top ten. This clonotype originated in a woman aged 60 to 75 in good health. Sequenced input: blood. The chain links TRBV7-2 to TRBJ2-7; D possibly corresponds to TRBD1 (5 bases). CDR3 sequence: CASSTHTTEFNEQYF. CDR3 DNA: TGTGCCAGCAGCACACACACGACAGAGTTCAATGAGCAGTACTTC.